This TCR beta chain was sequenced for a study of cytomegalovirus exposure and HLA in healthy donors (dated by TCRdb to the late 2010s). Context from the whole study: An earlier analysis of approximately 590 of the donors reported more than 250 Gb of sequence data and 117 million unique TCR beta sequences from 150 million to 200 million T cells. Roughly 300 gigabases of sequencing data and about 92 million unique TCR sequences made up an early release that covered around 640 HLA-typed donors. The genetic ancestry cluster associated with self-reported Caucasian donors included roughly 84% of the 300 to 400 genotyped donors. The study aimed to test whether cataloging public T cell receptors could reveal signatures of past pathogen exposure. Using immunosequencing, the study profiled T cell repertoires from around 670 subjects and related those repertoires to cytomegalovirus serostatus. Besides the first cohort of roughly 700 subjects, a separate validation cohort made up of 120 or so different subjects was used. The study combined high-throughput TCR immunosequencing, statistical association of individual TCRs with disease status, and machine learning to predict cytomegalovirus infection status. In a later analysis, previously published TCR beta repertoires from more than 500 donors were re-analyzed and high-resolution HLA genotyping was added so that TCR occurrence patterns could be studied. In the later analysis, no new phenotypic data were used to find candidate immune exposures; instead, reliance was placed on TCR beta sequences and their occurrence across donors. In an earlier analysis of several hundred of the donors, high-throughput TCR beta sequencing was used to judge whether each TCR beta V gene segment behaved as functional or pseudogenic. Donor age, sex, ethnicity and CMV serostatus were compiled alongside the repertoire data. Genome-wide SNP genotypes for about 60% of the roughly 700 donors were used in a later genetic analysis, which treated that subset as a discovery cohort. Every repertoire in the discovery cohort had been generated on one and the same sequencing platform. Class I and class II HLA loci were covered by the typing at four-digit resolution. The number of typed donors differed by locus: about 629-630 for A, B, C, DRB1 and DQB1; some 500 for DQA1; around 580 for DPA1; and roughly 470 for DPB1. Four or five DR-DQ haplotypes were treated as single units for association and clustering because of strong linkage in the cohort. Among 398 genotyped donors of the cohort, an average of roughly 230,000 unique TCR beta nucleotide sequences was sequenced per donor, of which about 19% were non-productive. The study at large found these results: In a later analysis, around 17,000 TCR beta sequences were associated with specific HLA alleles at a false discovery rate of 0.05. Only TCR beta chains were sequenced in this cohort, and the absence of alpha or paired-chain data limited detectable features. A further reported finding was that TCR beta sequences accurately predicted the HLA-A and HLA-B alleles for most subjects in the first cohort. In a later genetic analysis, fewer N-insertions in productive TCRs were reported among donors in an Asian-associated ancestry cluster than the roughly 670-donor mean. The authors suggested that the approach could potentially be generalized to other disease states and immunological phenotypes. Correlated functional status among segregating V segments might reflect linkage disequilibrium, but an unknown experimental factor could not be ruled out. Fewer than 20 rarely observed V segments, including chromosome 9 orphons, were excluded from the earlier analysis of some 590 of the donors because counts were too low. While some public TCRs were present in many individuals, most TCR sequences turned up only very rarely across donors. In a later genetic analysis, a missense DCLRE1C variant was associated with V-gene and J-gene trimming of TCR beta chains, and the association was replicated in an independent cohort. An earlier analysis of around 540 of the donors showed that most TCR beta V segments appeared in productive rearrangements either about 87% or about 30% of the time, which broadly matched IMGT annotations. For the cohort, immune exposure information was limited to CMV serostatus. The classifier was reported to diagnose cytomegalovirus status with high specificity and sensitivity in both the original cohort and the validation cohort. A later analysis found that HLA-associated TCR beta chains were more clonally expanded and had lower generation probabilities than equally common non-associated chains. A cluster of highly shared sequence variants was judged likely to be a technical artifact of the sequencing pipeline. According to a later analysis, parvovirus B19, influenza, CMV and Epstein-Barr virus appeared linked to several top co-occurrence clusters. In vitro tests confirmed that a few of the cytomegalovirus-associated TCR beta chains recognize cytomegalovirus antigens. The 87-base-pair reads could not distinguish some IMGT-functional V segments, including TRBV6-2 and TRBV6-3, so those segments were excluded. The study listed 164 TCR beta chains as associated with cytomegalovirus. Roughly uniform sequencing depth across donors was assumed in presence/absence analyses, although this assumption may not hold. According to a later analysis, most CMV-associated TCR beta chains appeared to be HLA-restricted, and the HLA associations seemed to be driven largely by CMV exposure. Strong co-occurrence of HLA alleles, especially DR and DQ, made assigning TCR associations to individual alleles difficult. Because HLA typing was missing for some donors at each locus, association tests included only the typed subset. A later analysis found that TCR association rates varied across HLA loci, with DRB1 alleles showing the most associated TCRs and HLA-C alleles the fewest.

CDR1 and CDR2 are read off the germline V gene as MDHEN and SYDVKM. Reading from cysteine to phenylalanine, the CDR3 counts 19 amino acids. CDR3 DNA is the only sequence kept; it has 57 bases, read in frame from the first base. V has 1 base trimmed and J has 5 bases trimmed; junction bases matching no gene number 19. To note about this clone: The antigen it recognizes is unknown. Base qualities are missing; no much larger clone stands one base away.

The cohort was made up of 500 to 850 healthy bone marrow donors. Cohort members were all nominally healthy when sampled, although unrecorded immune exposures were likely present. The donor was CMV seronegative and belonged to the group of roughly 330 seronegative cohort members. A peripheral blood sample was provided by each donor, and peripheral blood mononuclear cells were used for TCR beta sequencing. Genomic DNA was extracted from the blood cell samples with the Qiagen DNeasy Blood Extraction Kit. Preparation of the library involved the immunoSEQ multiplex PCR assay. For the multiplex PCR, a mixture combining 60 forward primers for TCR Vbeta segments and 13 reverse primers for TCR Jbeta segments was used. Amplification of the CDR3 region of rearranged TCR beta genes was performed with a multiplex PCR assay on genomic DNA. The Illumina HiSeq System was used to sequence the amplified TCR beta libraries as 87-base-pair reads. In the source study's methods: A later analysis tallied tens of millions of unique TCR beta chains across the 550 to 850 repertoires, and some 10 million of those chains were shared by two or more donors. To remove PCR and sequencing errors, raw reads were error-corrected and collapsed into unique sequences using a nearest-neighbor algorithm that merged closely related sequences. To assign V, D and J gene segments, CDR3 sequences were aligned to IMGT reference sequences. For a sequence to be retained, a match of at least six nucleotides was required to both a V gene segment and a J gene segment. Rearrangements were called productive when the CDR3 lacked stop codons and stayed in frame with V and J; all others were non-productive. CDR3 was defined by IMGT convention, running from the second conserved V-encoded cysteine to the conserved J-encoded phenylalanine. In an earlier analysis of some 550 of the donors, sequences lacking an unambiguous match to a single V gene segment were excluded. In an earlier analysis of around 600 of the donors, V segments were called functional above 56.7% productive rearrangements and were called segregating when the between-donor standard deviation exceeded 5%. A statistical classification framework was built for diagnosing cytomegalovirus status from the catalog of TCR beta chain sequences. V and J gene assignment, in a later analysis, came from comparing TCR nucleotide sequences with IMGT/GENE-DB human TR gene sequences. The TCRdist pipeline was used in a later analysis to assign CDR3 sequences and most-parsimonious VDJ recombination scenarios. In a later analysis, each TCR beta chain was defined by its CDR3 amino acid sequence together with its V-gene family, and reads without a unique V-gene family were excluded. To address suspected cross-contamination and a sequencing artifact, a later analysis removed over 500 highly shared, low-generation-probability nucleotide sequences. In a later analysis, a clonal expansion index was calculated for each public chain from normalized within-repertoire ranks of inferred template counts. In a later analysis, generation probabilities were computed using a VDJ recombination model fitted to out-of-frame rearrangements, and the results were checked against IGoR. In a later analysis, hypergeometric tests were used to score TCR-TCR, TCR-HLA and TCR-CMV co-occurrence, with a repertoire-size bias correction applied to TCR pairs. A later analysis estimated false discovery rates by permuting HLA or CMV assignments 20 times. A later analysis grouped co-occurring TCRs with DBSCAN, adding TCRdist sequence similarity when clustering within HLA-allele-positive subsets. For co-occurrence clustering, repertoires with fewer than 30,000 or more than 120,000 public chains were excluded, along with four or five repertoires with anomalous nucleotide sharing. Sourced from immuneACCESS, this table was stored by TCRdb with only in-frame sequences that have V and J called. A share of the clones is absent; for the studies checked, an unresolved V gene accounts for under half, and the remainder has no known explanation. Clonal size and the V and J genes are those of that table, whereas D and trimming came from the DNA. The sample data list more than 150,000 clones, and about four fifths of these were observed just once. Of the sample, 0.38% falls within the top ten clones.

Sequencing was done on a sample of PBMCs. The chain is assembled from TRBV28 and TRBJ2-7; 8 middle bases align to TRBD2. This TCR was sampled from a boy younger than 10 in good health and CMV-seronegative. The CDR3 protein is CASSLFLGPTREGLHEQYF. The nucleotide sequence reads TGTGCCAGCAGTTTATTTTTAGGCCCTACCCGGGAGGGCCTCCACGAGCAGTACTTC. Here the CDR3 is joined to the reference TRBV28 and TRBJ2-7 genes, and the full variable domain is: DVKVTQSSRYLVKRTGEKVFLECVQDMDHENMFWYRQDPGLGLRLIYFSYDVKMKEKGDIPEGYSVSREKKERFSLILESASTNQTSMYLCASSLFLGPTREGLHEQYFGPGTRLTVT.